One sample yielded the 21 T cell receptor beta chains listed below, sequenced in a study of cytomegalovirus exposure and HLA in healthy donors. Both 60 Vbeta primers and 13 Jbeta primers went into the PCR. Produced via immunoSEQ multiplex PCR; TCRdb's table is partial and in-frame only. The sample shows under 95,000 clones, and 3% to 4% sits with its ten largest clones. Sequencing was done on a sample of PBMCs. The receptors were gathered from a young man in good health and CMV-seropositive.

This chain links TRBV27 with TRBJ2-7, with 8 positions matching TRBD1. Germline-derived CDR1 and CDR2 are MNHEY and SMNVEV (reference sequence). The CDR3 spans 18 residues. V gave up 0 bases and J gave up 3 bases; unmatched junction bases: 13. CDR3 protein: CASSLSGQGPPPNYEQYF. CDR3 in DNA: TGTGCCAGCAGTTTATCTGGACAGGGTCCCCCCCCAAACTACGAGCAGTACTTC.

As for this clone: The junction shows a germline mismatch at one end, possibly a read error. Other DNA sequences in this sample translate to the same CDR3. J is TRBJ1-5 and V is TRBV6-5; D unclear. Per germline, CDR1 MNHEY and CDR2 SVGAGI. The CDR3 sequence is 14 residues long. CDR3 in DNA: TGTGCCAGCAGTTCCGGGGATAGCAATCAGCCCCAACATTTT. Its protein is CASSSGDSNQPQHF.

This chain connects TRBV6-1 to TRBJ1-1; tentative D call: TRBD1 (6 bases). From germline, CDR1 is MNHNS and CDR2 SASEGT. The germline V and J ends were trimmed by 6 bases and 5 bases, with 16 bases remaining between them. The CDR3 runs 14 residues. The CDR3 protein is CASRETGTGTEAFF. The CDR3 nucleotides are TGTGCCAGCAGAGAAACAGGGACGGGGACTGAAGCTTTCTTT.

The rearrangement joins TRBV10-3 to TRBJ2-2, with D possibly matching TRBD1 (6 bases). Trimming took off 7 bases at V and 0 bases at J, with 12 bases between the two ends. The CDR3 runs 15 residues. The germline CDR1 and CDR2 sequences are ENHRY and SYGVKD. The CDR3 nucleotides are TGTGCCATCACCGGCGAGGGGGCGAACACCGGGGAGCTGTTTTTT. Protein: CAITGEGANTGELFF.

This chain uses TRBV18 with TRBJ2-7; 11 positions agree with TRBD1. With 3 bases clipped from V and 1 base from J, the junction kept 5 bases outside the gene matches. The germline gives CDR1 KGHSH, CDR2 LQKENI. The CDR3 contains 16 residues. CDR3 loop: CASSPTRDRGSYEQYF. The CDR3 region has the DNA TGTGCCAGCTCACCCACCCGGGACAGGGGGTCCTACGAGCAGTACTTC.

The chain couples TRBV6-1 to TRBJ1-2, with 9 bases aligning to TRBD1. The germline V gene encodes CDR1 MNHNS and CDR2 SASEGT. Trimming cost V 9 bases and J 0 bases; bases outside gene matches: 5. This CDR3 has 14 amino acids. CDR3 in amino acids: CASTRQGANYGYTF. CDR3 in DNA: TGTGCCAGTACTAGACAGGGGGCTAACTATGGCTACACCTTC.

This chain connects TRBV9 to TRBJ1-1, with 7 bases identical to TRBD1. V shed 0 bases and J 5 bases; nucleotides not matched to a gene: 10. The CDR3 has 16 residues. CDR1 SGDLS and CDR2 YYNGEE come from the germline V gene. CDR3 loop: CASSVGGTGEVTEAFF. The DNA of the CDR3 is TGTGCCAGCAGCGTAGGAGGTACAGGGGAGGTGACTGAAGCTTTCTTT.

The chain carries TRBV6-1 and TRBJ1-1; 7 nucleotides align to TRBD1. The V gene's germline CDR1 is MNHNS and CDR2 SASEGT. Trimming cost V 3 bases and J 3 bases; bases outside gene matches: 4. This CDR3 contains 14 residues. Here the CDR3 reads CASSDAGQDTEAFF. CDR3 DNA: TGTGCCAGCAGTGACGCCGGACAGGACACTGAAGCTTTCTTT.

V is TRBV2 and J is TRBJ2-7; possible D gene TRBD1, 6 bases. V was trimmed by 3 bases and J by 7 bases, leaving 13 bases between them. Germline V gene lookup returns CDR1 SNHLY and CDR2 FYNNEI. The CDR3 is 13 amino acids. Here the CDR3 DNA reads TGTGCCAGCAGTGAGTCAGGGGTGGGTGAGCAGTACTTC. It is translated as CASSESGVGEQYF.

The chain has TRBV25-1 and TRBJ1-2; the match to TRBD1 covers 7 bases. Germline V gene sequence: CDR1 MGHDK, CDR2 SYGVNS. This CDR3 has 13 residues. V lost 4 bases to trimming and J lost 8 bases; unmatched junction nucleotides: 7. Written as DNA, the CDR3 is TGTGCCAGCAGTGGGGACAGCTCTAGGGGCTACACCTTC. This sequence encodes CASSGDSSRGYTF.

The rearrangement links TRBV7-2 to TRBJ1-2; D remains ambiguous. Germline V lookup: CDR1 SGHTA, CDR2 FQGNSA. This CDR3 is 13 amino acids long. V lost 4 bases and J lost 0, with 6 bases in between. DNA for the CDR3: TGTGCCAGCAGCTCGACTGCTAACTATGGCTACACCTTC. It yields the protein CASSSTANYGYTF.

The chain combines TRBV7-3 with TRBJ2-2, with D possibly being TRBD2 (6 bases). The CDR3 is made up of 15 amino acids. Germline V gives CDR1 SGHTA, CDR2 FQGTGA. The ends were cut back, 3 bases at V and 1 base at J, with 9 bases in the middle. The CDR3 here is CASSLAGGNTGELFF. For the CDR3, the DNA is TGTGCCAGCAGCTTGGCCGGGGGGAACACCGGGGAGCTGTTTTTT. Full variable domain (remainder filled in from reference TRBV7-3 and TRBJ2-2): GAGVSQTPSNKVTEKGKYVELRCDPISGHTALYWYRQSLGQGPEFLIYFQGTGAADDSGLPNDRFFAVRPEGSVSTLKIQRTERGDSAVYLCASSLAGGNTGELFFGEGSRLTVL.

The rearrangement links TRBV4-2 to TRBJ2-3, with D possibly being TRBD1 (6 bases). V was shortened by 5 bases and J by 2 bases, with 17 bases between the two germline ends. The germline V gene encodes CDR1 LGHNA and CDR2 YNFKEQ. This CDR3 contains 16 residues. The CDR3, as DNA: TGTGCCAGCAGCACCGTCGTGGGGGCCACCACAGATACGCAGTATTTT. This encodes CASSTVVGATTDTQYF.

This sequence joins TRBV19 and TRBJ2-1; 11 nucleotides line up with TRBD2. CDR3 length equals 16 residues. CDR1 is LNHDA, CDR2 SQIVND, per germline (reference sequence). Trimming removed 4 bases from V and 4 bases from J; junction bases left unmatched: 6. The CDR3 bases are TGTGCCAGTAGTAAGTTGCTAGCGGGAGGTTACAATGAGCAGTTCTTC. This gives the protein CASSKLLAGGYNEQFF.

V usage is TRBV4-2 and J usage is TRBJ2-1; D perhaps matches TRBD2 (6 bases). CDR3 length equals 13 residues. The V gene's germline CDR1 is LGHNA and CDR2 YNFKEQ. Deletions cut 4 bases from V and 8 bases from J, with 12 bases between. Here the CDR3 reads CASSRGGEDEQFF. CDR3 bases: TGTGCCAGCAGCCGGGGCGGGGAGGATGAGCAGTTCTTC.

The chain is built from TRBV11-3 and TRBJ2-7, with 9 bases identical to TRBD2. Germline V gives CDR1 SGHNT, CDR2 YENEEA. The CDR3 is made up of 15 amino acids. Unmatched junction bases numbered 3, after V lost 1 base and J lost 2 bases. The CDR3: CASSLGSSGTYEQYF. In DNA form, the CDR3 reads TGTGCCAGCAGCTTAGGCTCTAGCGGGACCTACGAGCAGTACTTC.

CDR3 amino acids: CASSAGTANTGELFF. In DNA, the CDR3 is TGTGCCAGCAGTGCCGGGACAGCGAACACCGGGGAGCTGTTTTTT. The chain joins TRBV6-1 to TRBJ1-3; the match to TRBD1 covers 7 bases. The DNA end is a closer match to TRBJ2-2, so the J assignment may be wrong. Germline CDR1 and CDR2: MNHNS and SASEGT. There are 15 residues in the CDR3.

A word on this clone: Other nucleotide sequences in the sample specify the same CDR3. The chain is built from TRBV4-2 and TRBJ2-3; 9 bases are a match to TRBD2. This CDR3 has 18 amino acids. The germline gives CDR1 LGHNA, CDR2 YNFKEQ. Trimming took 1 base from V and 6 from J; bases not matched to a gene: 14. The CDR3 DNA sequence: TGTGCCAGCAGCCAAGCGGTCGGCGGGGGGGCTCCCGCGGATACGCAGTATTTT. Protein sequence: CASSQAVGGGAPADTQYF.

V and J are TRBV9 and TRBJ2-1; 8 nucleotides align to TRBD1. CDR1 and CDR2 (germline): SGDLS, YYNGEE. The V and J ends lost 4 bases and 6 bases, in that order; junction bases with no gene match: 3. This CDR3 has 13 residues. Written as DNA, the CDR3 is TGTGCCAGCAGCTTCGGACAGGGCAATGAGCAGTTCTTC. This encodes CASSFGQGNEQFF.

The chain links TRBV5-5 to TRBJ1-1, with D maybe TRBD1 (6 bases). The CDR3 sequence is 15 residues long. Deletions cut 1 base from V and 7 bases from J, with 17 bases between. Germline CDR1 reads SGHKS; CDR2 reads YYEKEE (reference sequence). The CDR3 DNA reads TGTGCCAGCAGCTTGTTGGCAGGGGAGAGGGATGAAGCTTTCTTT. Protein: CASSLLAGERDEAFF.

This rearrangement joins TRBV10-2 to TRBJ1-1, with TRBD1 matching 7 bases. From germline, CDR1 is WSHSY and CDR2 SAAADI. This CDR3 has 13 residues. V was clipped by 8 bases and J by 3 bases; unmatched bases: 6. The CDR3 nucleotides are TGCGCCAGCGCGCCGACAGGGCACACTGAAGCTTTCTTT. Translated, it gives CASAPTGHTEAFF.